This T cell receptor beta chain was sequenced for a study of beta chain features in type 1 diabetes. Per the germline V gene, CDR1 is SGHRS and CDR2 is YFSETQ. CDR3 length: 14 residues. V lost 4 bases and J 0 bases, leaving 8 bases between the germline ends. Sorted CD4+ subsets: naive, central memory, regulatory, stem cell-like memory (CD45RO/CCR7/CD25/CD127/CD95/CD27 panel). Expressed TCRB transcripts were sequenced, since all the RNA that had been isolated was reverse transcribed. Measured with immunoSEQ multiplex PCR; TCRdb has only the in-frame clones, and not every one. The repertoire holds hundreds of thousands of clones, with under 20% as singletons. A few counts support this clone.

This chain links TRBV5-1 with TRBJ2-1; possible D gene TRBD1, 6 bases. Sequenced: naive CD4+ T cells from blood. This TCR was recovered from a young woman in good health. The CDR3 sequence is CASSADSSYNEQFF. In DNA form, the CDR3 reads TGCGCCAGCAGCGCGGACAGCTCCTACAATGAGCAGTTCTTC.